This TCR beta chain was identified in a study of blood T cell repertoires in COVID-19. This CDR3 is 14 amino acids long. V lost 2 bases and J lost 7, with 12 bases in between. Per the germline V gene, CDR1 is MNHEY and CDR2 is SVGAGI. The method was immunoSEQ multiplex PCR; TCRdb's version includes in-frame clones alone and lacks a portion of them. Found here are more than 85,000 clones, about 75% of them singletons; the top ten hold just under 20%. This chain joins TRBV6-5 and TRBJ1-3; no clear D gene. Sequenced input: peripheral blood. This TCR came from a woman aged 65 to 85 with acute or convalescent COVID-19. The CDR3 DNA reads as TGTGCCAGCAGTTACGTGAGAAGCAGGAACACCATATATTTT. It yields the protein CASSYVRSRNTIYF.